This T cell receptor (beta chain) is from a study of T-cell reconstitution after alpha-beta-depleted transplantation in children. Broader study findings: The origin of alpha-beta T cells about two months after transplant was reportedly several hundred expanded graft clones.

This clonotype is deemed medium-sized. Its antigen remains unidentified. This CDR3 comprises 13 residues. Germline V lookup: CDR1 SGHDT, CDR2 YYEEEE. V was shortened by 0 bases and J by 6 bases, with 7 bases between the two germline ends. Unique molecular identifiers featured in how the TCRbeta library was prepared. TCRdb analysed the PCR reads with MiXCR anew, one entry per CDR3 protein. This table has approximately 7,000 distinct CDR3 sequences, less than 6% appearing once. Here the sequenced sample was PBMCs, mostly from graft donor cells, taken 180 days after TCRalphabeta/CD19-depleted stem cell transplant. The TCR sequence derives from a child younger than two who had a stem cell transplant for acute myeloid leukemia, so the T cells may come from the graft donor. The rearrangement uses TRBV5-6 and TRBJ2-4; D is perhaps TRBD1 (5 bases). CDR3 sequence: CASSLDRGNIQYF. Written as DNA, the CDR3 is TGTGCCAGCAGCTTGGATAGGGGAAACATTCAGTACTTC.